A selection of T cell receptor beta chains follows, all from one sample in a study of T cell changes during pregnancy in multiple sclerosis. Using immunoSEQ multiplex PCR, the repertoire was profiled, and TCRdb retains in-frame clones only, with some absent. Here the sample spans approximately 40,000 clones, about 88% being singletons. Sequencing was performed on CD4+ T cells from peripheral blood mononuclear cells, taken in the second trimester of pregnancy. Receptors originate from a female donor with multiple sclerosis, enrolled in a pregnancy study. The CDR3 runs from the conserved cysteine through the conserved F or W. D genes are given only for firm matches. Not all rows give a size; the values are once, few, many and, for expanded clones, a class.

j_call v_call clone_size d_call cdr3_aa cdr3_nt
TRBJ2-3 TRBV5-1 once - CASSLYTGTSTDTQYF TGCGCCAGCAGCCTCTATACCGGGACTAGCACAGATACGCAGTATTTT
TRBJ2-1 TRBV11-3 few TRBD1 CASSSTDRANEQFF TGTGCCAGCAGCTCCACGGACAGGGCAAATGAGCAGTTCTTC
TRBJ2-3 TRBV9 - - CASSVVGADTQYF TGTGCCAGCAGCGTAGTCGGGGCAGATACGCAGTATTTT
TRBJ1-2 TRBV29-1 - - CSVSISGLNGYTF TGCAGCGTATCCATTTCAGGGTTGAATGGCTACACCTTC
TRBJ2-3 TRBV25-1 - - CASSEQLFTDTQYF TGTGCCAGCAGTGAACAACTGTTCACAGATACGCAGTATTTT
TRBJ2-1 TRBV28 - TRBD2 CASSHLAGGPSSYNEQFF TGTGCCAGCAGCCACCTAGCGGGAGGGCCGAGCTCCTACAATGAGCAGTTCTTC
TRBJ1-4 TRBV29-1 once - CSLALGQGGEKLFF TGCAGCCTTGCCCTGGGGCAGGGAGGAGAAAAACTGTTTTTT
TRBJ2-1 TRBV7-2 - - CASSLTQQQFF TGTGCCAGCAGCTTAACACAGCAGCAGTTCTTC
TRBJ2-7 TRBV5-1 - TRBD1 CASSLDGQGNYEQYF TGCGCCAGCAGCTTGGATGGACAGGGAAACTACGAGCAGTACTTC
TRBJ1-2 TRBV30 - TRBD1 CAWYRDRASSGYTF TGTGCCTGGTATAGGGACAGGGCTTCTAGTGGCTACACCTTC
TRBJ2-3 TRBV5-4 - TRBD2 CASSFAGGFTGTDTQYF TGTGCCAGCAGCTTTGCGGGAGGTTTCACTGGCACAGATACGCAGTATTTT
TRBJ2-1 TRBV18 - - CASVRDNEQFF TGTGCCAGCGTCAGGGACAATGAGCAGTTCTTC
TRBJ1-2 TRBV6-5 - - CASSYHGANYGYTF TGTGCCAGCAGTTATCACGGAGCTAACTATGGCTACACCTTC
TRBJ2-7 TRBV18 - TRBD2 CASSRPGGEQYF TGTGCCAGCTCGCGCCCGGGGGGCGAGCAGTACTTC
TRBJ2-1 TRBV5-8 - TRBD2 CASSAGTSGYNEQFF TGTGCCAGCAGCGCCGGGACTAGCGGCTACAATGAGCAGTTCTTC
TRBJ2-1 TRBV5-1 once - CASSLALASNNEQFF TGCGCCAGCAGCTTGGCGCTAGCGAGCAACAATGAGCAGTTCTTC
TRBJ2-3 TRBV27 - TRBD2 CASSSPRPLAGEDTQYF TGTGCCAGCAGTTCGCCTCGACCGCTAGCGGGAGAGGATACGCAGTATTTT
TRBJ2-7 TRBV28 - TRBD2 CASSSLLLAGGTHEQYF TGTGCCAGCAGTTCCCTACTTCTAGCGGGAGGGACCCACGAGCAGTACTTC
TRBJ2-1 TRBV4-2 - - CASSQDFGSQFF TGTGCCAGCAGCCAAGATTTCGGTTCCCAGTTCTTC
TRBJ1-4 TRBV7-8 - TRBD1 CASSLARQGFEKLFF TGTGCCAGCAGCTTAGCTCGACAGGGGTTTGAAAAACTGTTTTTT
TRBJ2-1 TRBV9 once - CASSVAGRTNNEQFF TGTGCCAGCAGCGTGGCGGGACGGACCAACAATGAGCAGTTCTTC
TRBJ2-1 TRBV7-9 - - CASSSSMNEQFF TGTGCCAGCAGTAGTTCCATGAATGAGCAGTTCTTC
TRBJ2-3 TRBV11-2 - - CASSLQGVLNTQYF TGTGCCAGCAGCTTGCAGGGCGTTTTGAATACGCAGTATTTT
TRBJ1-2 TRBV14 - - CASSQDGEGYTF TGTGCCAGCAGCCAAGATGGGGAGGGCTACACCTTC
TRBJ2-3 TRBV7-3 - - CASSLMGGSTDTQYF TGTGCCAGCAGCTTAATGGGGGGTAGCACAGATACGCAGTATTTT
TRBJ1-4 TRBV30 - - CAWSIREKLFF TGTGCCTGGAGTATTCGGGAAAAACTGTTTTTT
TRBJ2-1 TRBV29-1 - TRBD1 CSGRQGSNEQFF TGCAGCGGCCGACAGGGGAGCAATGAGCAGTTCTTC
TRBJ2-1 TRBV25-1 - - CARLGSRSEGYNEQFF TGTGCCAGACTAGGCAGTAGGAGCGAGGGATACAATGAGCAGTTCTTC
TRBJ2-5 TRBV6-1 - - CASSVRTKETQYF TGTGCCAGCAGTGTCAGGACAAAAGAGACCCAGTACTTC
TRBJ1-6 TRBV14 - - CASSQDLGAPLHF TGTGCCAGCAGCCAAGATCTTGGGGCCCCCCTCCACTTT
TRBJ2-1 TRBV27 - TRBD2 CASTLRRGGRVLYNEQFF TGTGCCAGCACCCTGAGGAGGGGCGGGAGGGTCCTTTACAATGAGCAGTTCTTC
TRBJ2-3 TRBV27 once - CASSTKRTDTQYF TGTGCCAGCAGTACAAAACGCACAGATACGCAGTATTTT
TRBJ2-1 TRBV11-3 - TRBD2 CASSLGLAGGRNEQFF TGTGCCAGCAGCTTAGGGTTAGCGGGAGGGAGGAATGAGCAGTTCTTC
TRBJ2-7 TRBV19 - - CASSTPWGNPYEQYF TGTGCCAGTAGTACCCCGTGGGGCAATCCCTACGAGCAGTACTTC
TRBJ2-7 TRBV25-1 - TRBD2 CASGRGSSGEQYF TGTGCCAGCGGACGCGGGAGTTCGGGCGAGCAGTACTTC
TRBJ2-3 TRBV27 few TRBD1 CASSLSRQGANTQYF TGTGCCAGCAGTTTATCGAGGCAGGGGGCAAACACGCAGTATTTT
TRBJ1-4 TRBV23-1 - TRBD1 CASSQGTGGLSNEKLFF TGCGCCAGCAGTCAAGGGACAGGGGGCTTGTCAAATGAAAAACTGTTTTTT
TRBJ2-1 TRBV6-5 - TRBD2 CASSQLAGVYNEQFF TGTGCCAGCAGTCAACTAGCGGGAGTCTACAATGAGCAGTTCTTC
TRBJ2-3 TRBV18 - - CASSSYQDGKGPDTQYF TGTGCCAGCTCATCCTACCAGGACGGGAAGGGTCCCGATACGCAGTATTTT
TRBJ2-7 TRBV28 - TRBD2 CASSWMPGAGGGEEQYF TGTGCCAGCAGTTGGATGCCGGGGGCGGGAGGGGGCGAAGAGCAGTACTTC
TRBJ2-1 TRBV27 - - CASRYSIPDNEQFF TGTGCCAGCAGGTATTCAATACCGGACAATGAGCAGTTCTTC
TRBJ1-1 TRBV5-1 - TRBD1 CASSLALDRVRETEAFF TGCGCCAGCAGCTTGGCCTTGGACAGGGTCAGGGAGACTGAAGCTTTCTTT
TRBJ2-7 TRBV20-1 - - CSAEEVYEQYF TGCAGTGCTGAGGAGGTCTACGAGCAGTACTTC
TRBJ1-4 TRBV28 - - CASSLGGVEKLFF TGTGCCAGCAGTTTAGGGGGCGTTGAAAAACTGTTTTTT
TRBJ2-2 TRBV5-1 - TRBD1 CASSLTGTGTGELFF TGCGCCAGCAGCTTAACCGGGACAGGGACCGGGGAGCTGTTTTTT
TRBJ2-3 TRBV29-1 - TRBD1 CSAVQGVGTDTQYF TGCAGCGCCGTACAGGGGGTGGGCACAGATACGCAGTATTTT